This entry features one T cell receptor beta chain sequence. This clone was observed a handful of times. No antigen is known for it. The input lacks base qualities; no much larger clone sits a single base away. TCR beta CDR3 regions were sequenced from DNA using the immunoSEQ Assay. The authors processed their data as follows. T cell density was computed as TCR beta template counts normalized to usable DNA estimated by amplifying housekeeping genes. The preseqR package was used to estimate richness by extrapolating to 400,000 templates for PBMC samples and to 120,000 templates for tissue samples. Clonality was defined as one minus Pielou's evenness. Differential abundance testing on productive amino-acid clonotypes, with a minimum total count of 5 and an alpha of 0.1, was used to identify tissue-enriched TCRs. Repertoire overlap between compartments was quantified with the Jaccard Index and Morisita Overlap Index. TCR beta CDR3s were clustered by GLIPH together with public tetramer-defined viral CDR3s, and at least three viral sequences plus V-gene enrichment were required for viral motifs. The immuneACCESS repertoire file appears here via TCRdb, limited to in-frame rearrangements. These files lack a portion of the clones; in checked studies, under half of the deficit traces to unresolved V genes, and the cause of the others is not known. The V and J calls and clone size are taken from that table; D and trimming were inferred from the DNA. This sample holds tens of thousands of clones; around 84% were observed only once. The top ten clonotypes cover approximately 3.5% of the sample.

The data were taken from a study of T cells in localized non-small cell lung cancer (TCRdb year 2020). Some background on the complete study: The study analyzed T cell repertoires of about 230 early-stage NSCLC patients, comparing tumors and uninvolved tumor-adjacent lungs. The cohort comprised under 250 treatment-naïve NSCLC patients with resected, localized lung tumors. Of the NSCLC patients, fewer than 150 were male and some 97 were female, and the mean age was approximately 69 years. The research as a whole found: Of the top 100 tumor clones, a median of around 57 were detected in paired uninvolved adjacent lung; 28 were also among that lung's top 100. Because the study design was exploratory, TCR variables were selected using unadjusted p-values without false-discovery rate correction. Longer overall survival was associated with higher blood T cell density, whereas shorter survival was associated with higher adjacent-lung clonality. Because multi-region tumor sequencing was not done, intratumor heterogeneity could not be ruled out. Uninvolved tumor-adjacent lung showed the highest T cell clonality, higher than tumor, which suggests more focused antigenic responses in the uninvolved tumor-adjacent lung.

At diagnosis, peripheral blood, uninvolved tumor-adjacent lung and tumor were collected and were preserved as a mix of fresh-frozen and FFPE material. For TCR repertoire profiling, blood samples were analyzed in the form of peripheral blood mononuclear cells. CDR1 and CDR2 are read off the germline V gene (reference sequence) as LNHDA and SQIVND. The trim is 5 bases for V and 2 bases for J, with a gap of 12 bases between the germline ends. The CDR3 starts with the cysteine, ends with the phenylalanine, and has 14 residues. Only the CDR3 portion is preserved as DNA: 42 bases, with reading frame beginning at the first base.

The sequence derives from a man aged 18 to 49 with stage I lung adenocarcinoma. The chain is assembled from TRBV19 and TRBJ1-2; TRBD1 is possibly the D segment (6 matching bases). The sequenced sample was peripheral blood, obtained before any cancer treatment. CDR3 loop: CASSLGGTNYGYTF. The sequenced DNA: TGTGCCAGTAGTTTAGGGGGGACCAACTATGGCTACACCTTC.